Listed below are T cell receptor beta chains from one sample, sequenced in a study of T-cell memory formation after mild COVID-19. TCRdb called the 5' RACE reads again in MiXCR, with one record for every CDR3 protein. The data contain more than 150,000 distinct CDR3 sequences, roughly 12% of them singletons. Sample: PBMCs or a T cell subset sorted from them (not recorded which). The receptors were sampled from a man between 18 and 35 years old who had mild COVID-19 (a few samples of this study predate the infection). Cell type and time point are not known. Both conserved end residues are part of each CDR3. A D gene is named only where the DNA matches it firmly. Rows give clone size only sometimes, using once, few, many, or a class for an expanded clone.

J gene: TRBJ2-5; CDR3 length: 14; V gene: TRBV6-5; D gene: TRBD2; clone size: few; CDR3 DNA: TGTGCCAGCAGTGATCCTAGCGGGGAAGGGACCCAGTACTTC; CDR3 protein: CASSDPSGEGTQYF
J gene: TRBJ1-1; CDR3 length: 16; V gene: TRBV11-3; D gene: NA; clone size: few; CDR3 DNA: TGTGCCAGCAGCTTAGAAGGGGAGGGGGTGAACACTGAAGCTTTCTTT; CDR3 protein: CASSLEGEGVNTEAFF
J gene: TRBJ2-6; CDR3 length: 15; V gene: TRBV7-3; D gene: NA; clone size: few; CDR3 DNA: TGTGCCAGCAGCCATTCCTCGACTGGGGCCAACGTCCTGACTTTC; CDR3 protein: CASSHSSTGANVLTF
J gene: TRBJ2-4; CDR3 length: 14; V gene: TRBV30; D gene: NA; clone size: NA; CDR3 DNA: TGTGCCTGGAGCTGGGGACACGGGAAAAACATTCAGTACTTC; CDR3 protein: CAWSWGHGKNIQYF
J gene: TRBJ1-1; CDR3 length: 13; V gene: TRBV5-1; D gene: NA; clone size: once; CDR3 DNA: TGCGCCAGCAGCGTGGCAGTGAACACTGAAGCTTTCTTT; CDR3 protein: CASSVAVNTEAFF
J gene: TRBJ1-4; CDR3 length: 16; V gene: TRBV4-2; D gene: NA; clone size: few; CDR3 DNA: TGTGCCAGCAGCCAAGATTTAGGTCAGCACGATGAAAAACTGTTTTTT; CDR3 protein: CASSQDLGQHDEKLFF
J gene: TRBJ2-2; CDR3 length: 15; V gene: TRBV6-2/TRBV6-3; D gene: TRBD1; clone size: many; CDR3 DNA: TGTGCCAGCAGAAGGACAGGGAGGTACACCGGGGAGCTGTTTTTT; CDR3 protein: CASRRTGRYTGELFF
J gene: TRBJ1-1; CDR3 length: 14; V gene: TRBV4-1; D gene: TRBD1; clone size: NA; CDR3 DNA: TGCGCCAGCAGCCAAGCCAACAGGGGGGTGAAGGCTTTCTTT; CDR3 protein: CASSQANRGVKAFF
J gene: TRBJ2-1; CDR3 length: 17; V gene: TRBV21-1; D gene: NA; clone size: few; CDR3 DNA: TGTGCCAGCGCGTCCCGGACGAGGGGAAAGGCCTACAATGAGCAGTTCTTC; CDR3 protein: CASASRTRGKAYNEQFF
J gene: TRBJ1-2; CDR3 length: 12; V gene: TRBV11-2; D gene: NA; clone size: many; CDR3 DNA: TGTGCCAGCAGCCCAGAGGGATACGGCTACACCTTC; CDR3 protein: CASSPEGYGYTF
J gene: TRBJ2-1; CDR3 length: 18; V gene: TRBV9; D gene: TRBD1; clone size: NA; CDR3 DNA: TGTGCCAGCAGCGCCCGATCTCCGGACAGGGTTTCCTACAATGAGCAGTTCTTC; CDR3 protein: CASSARSPDRVSYNEQFF
J gene: TRBJ2-5; CDR3 length: 15; V gene: TRBV28; D gene: TRBD1; clone size: few; CDR3 DNA: TGTGCCAGCAGTTTATGGGTGACAGGGGAGGTTCTACAGTACTTC; CDR3 protein: CASSLWVTGEVLQYF
J gene: TRBJ2-3; CDR3 length: 13; V gene: TRBV11-2; D gene: NA; clone size: NA; CDR3 DNA: TGTGCCAGCAGCAACTTGGGTTGGGGTACGCAGTATTTT; CDR3 protein: CASSNLGWGTQYF
J gene: TRBJ1-6; CDR3 length: 15; V gene: TRBV5-1; D gene: NA; clone size: NA; CDR3 DNA: TGCGCCAGCAGCTTCAAGGGAGAAGGGAATTCACCCCTCCACTTT; CDR3 protein: CASSFKGEGNSPLHF
J gene: TRBJ2-2; CDR3 length: 15; V gene: TRBV10-3; D gene: TRBD1; clone size: few; CDR3 DNA: TGTGCCATCAGTTATCCGGGACAGGGAGCCGGGGAGCTGTTTTTT; CDR3 protein: CAISYPGQGAGELFF
J gene: TRBJ2-7; CDR3 length: 14; V gene: TRBV5-1; D gene: NA; clone size: few; CDR3 DNA: TGCGCCAGCAGCTTGGTTAGCGGCACCTACGAGCAGTACTTC; CDR3 protein: CASSLVSGTYEQYF
J gene: TRBJ1-2; CDR3 length: 15; V gene: TRBV7-2; D gene: NA; clone size: NA; CDR3 DNA: TGTGCCAGCAGCGGGGGGACGGCCAGGGCCTATGGCTACACCTTC; CDR3 protein: CASSGGTARAYGYTF
J gene: TRBJ2-3; CDR3 length: 15; V gene: TRBV14; D gene: NA; clone size: once; CDR3 DNA: TGTGCCAGCAGTCCGCTAAATGGTATCACAGATACGCAGTATTTT; CDR3 protein: CASSPLNGITDTQYF
J gene: TRBJ1-1; CDR3 length: 14; V gene: TRBV6-2/TRBV6-3; D gene: NA; clone size: few; CDR3 DNA: TGTGCCAGCAGTTACCGGCCAGGATATTATGAAGCTTTCTTT; CDR3 protein: CASSYRPGYYEAFF
J gene: TRBJ2-3; CDR3 length: 15; V gene: TRBV10-3; D gene: NA; clone size: NA; CDR3 DNA: TGTGCCACCCAGACCTCACAAGGAAACACAGATACGCAGTATTTT; CDR3 protein: CATQTSQGNTDTQYF
J gene: TRBJ2-3; CDR3 length: 15; V gene: TRBV7-2; D gene: TRBD1; clone size: NA; CDR3 DNA: TGTGCCAGCAGTGACACAGGGGTCGGCACAGATACGCAGTATTTT; CDR3 protein: CASSDTGVGTDTQYF
J gene: TRBJ2-2; CDR3 length: 15; V gene: TRBV12-3/TRBV12-4; D gene: NA; clone size: NA; CDR3 DNA: TGTGCCAGCAGGGAAAGTCCGGGGTGGACCGGGGAGCTGTTTTTT; CDR3 protein: CASRESPGWTGELFF
J gene: TRBJ2-1; CDR3 length: 17; V gene: TRBV5-1; D gene: TRBD2; clone size: NA; CDR3 DNA: TGCGCCAGCAGCCCAACCACCACTAGCGGGGGGGCGGGTGAGCAGTTCTTC; CDR3 protein: CASSPTTTSGGAGEQFF
J gene: TRBJ1-5; CDR3 length: 15; V gene: TRBV5-1; D gene: TRBD1; clone size: NA; CDR3 DNA: TGCGCCAGCAGCTCCGGGACAGGGGATGGTCAGCCCCAGCATTTT; CDR3 protein: CASSSGTGDGQPQHF
J gene: TRBJ1-1; CDR3 length: 14; V gene: TRBV5-1; D gene: NA; clone size: few; CDR3 DNA: TGCGCCAGCAGCCTACTGCACGGGGATACTGAAGCTTTCTTT; CDR3 protein: CASSLLHGDTEAFF
J gene: TRBJ2-7; CDR3 length: 14; V gene: TRBV7-2; D gene: NA; clone size: few; CDR3 DNA: TGTGCCAGCAGCCGCAGCCGCCTATCCTACGAGCAGTACTTC; CDR3 protein: CASSRSRLSYEQYF
J gene: TRBJ2-1; CDR3 length: 13; V gene: TRBV7-2; D gene: NA; clone size: many; CDR3 DNA: TGTGCCAGCAGCTTAGTCGGCGATAGTGAGCAGTTCTTC; CDR3 protein: CASSLVGDSEQFF
J gene: TRBJ1-5; CDR3 length: 14; V gene: TRBV3-1; D gene: NA; clone size: many; CDR3 DNA: TGTGCCAGCAGCCAATCGGACAGTGATCAGCCCCAGCATTTT; CDR3 protein: CASSQSDSDQPQHF
J gene: TRBJ2-3; CDR3 length: 16; V gene: TRBV4-1; D gene: NA; clone size: many; CDR3 DNA: TGCGCCAGCAGCCAAGAGGGGAGTCCGAGCACAGATACGCAGTATTTT; CDR3 protein: CASSQEGSPSTDTQYF
J gene: TRBJ2-3; CDR3 length: 14; V gene: TRBV6-2/TRBV6-3; D gene: NA; clone size: few; CDR3 DNA: TGTGCCAGCAGCCTCACCGGCGGCACAGATACGCAGTATTTT; CDR3 protein: CASSLTGGTDTQYF
J gene: TRBJ2-3; CDR3 length: 15; V gene: TRBV10-3; D gene: TRBD1; clone size: many; CDR3 DNA: TGTGCCATCAGTGCGGACAGGGGGCCCACAGATACGCAGTATTTT; CDR3 protein: CAISADRGPTDTQYF
J gene: TRBJ1-1; CDR3 length: 19; V gene: TRBV4-3; D gene: NA; clone size: many; CDR3 DNA: TGCGCCAGCAGCCAAGGTTGGGCAGAACGAGCTTTTTCGGGCACTGAAGCTTTCTTT; CDR3 protein: CASSQGWAERAFSGTEAFF
J gene: TRBJ2-2; CDR3 length: 15; V gene: TRBV11-3; D gene: TRBD1; clone size: NA; CDR3 DNA: TGTGCCAGCAGTTCGGGACAGGGGATGACCGGGGAGCTGTTTTTT; CDR3 protein: CASSSGQGMTGELFF
J gene: TRBJ1-1; CDR3 length: 13; V gene: TRBV10-3; D gene: TRBD1; clone size: few; CDR3 DNA: TGTGCCATCAGGGGACAGCCCAACACTGAAGCTTTCTTT; CDR3 protein: CAIRGQPNTEAFF
J gene: TRBJ1-1; CDR3 length: 11; V gene: TRBV6-1; D gene: NA; clone size: NA; CDR3 DNA: TGTGCCAGCAGTGACGGCGCTGAAGCTTTCTTT; CDR3 protein: CASSDGAEAFF
J gene: TRBJ2-7; CDR3 length: 13; V gene: TRBV14; D gene: NA; clone size: few; CDR3 DNA: TGTGCCAGCAGCCAAGTTCGGGTCTCCGAGCAGTACTTC; CDR3 protein: CASSQVRVSEQYF
J gene: TRBJ2-1; CDR3 length: 16; V gene: TRBV6-5; D gene: NA; clone size: few; CDR3 DNA: TGTGCCAGCAGTTACGAGGGTGGGTCGCGGGGTAATGAGCAGTTCTTC; CDR3 protein: CASSYEGGSRGNEQFF
J gene: TRBJ1-3; CDR3 length: 10; V gene: TRBV7-9; D gene: NA; clone size: many; CDR3 DNA: TGTGCCAGCAGCGGAAACACCATATATTTT; CDR3 protein: CASSGNTIYF
J gene: TRBJ1-1; CDR3 length: 14; V gene: TRBV7-8; D gene: NA; clone size: NA; CDR3 DNA: TGTGCCAGCAGCTTACGACCCCAGAGCACTGAAGCTTTCTTT; CDR3 protein: CASSLRPQSTEAFF
J gene: TRBJ2-5; CDR3 length: 13; V gene: TRBV2; D gene: TRBD1; clone size: NA; CDR3 DNA: TGTGCCAGCAGTGGGACAGGGGGAGAGACCCAGTACTTC; CDR3 protein: CASSGTGGETQYF